A single sample is the source of the 20 T cell receptor beta chains below, sequenced in a study of tumor-infiltrating lymphocytes in primary liver carcinoma. The authors made TCR beta cDNA from about 500 ng total RNA with a constant-region primer. It was through three nested multiplex PCR rounds of slightly modified ARM-PCR that TCR beta libraries arose. Amplification in the first two PCR rounds was performed using TRBV1-TRBV30 forward primers and a C-beta reverse primer for around 11 cycles each. TCRdb re-called the multiplex PCR reads with MiXCR, one entry per CDR3 protein. The table records about 84,000 distinct CDR3 sequences, around 70% of them present only once. Unsorted bulk tissue of roughly 18-31 mg yielded co-extracted RNA and DNA. The sample taken for sequencing was liver tumor tissue from sampling region 1. Stated subset: tumor region T1, superior pole. These receptors all stem from a middle-aged man with primary liver carcinoma and hepatitis B virus infection.

This clonotype was recorded at least ten times. The chain carries TRBV5-6 and TRBJ2-7; D gene ambiguous. Germline loops: CDR1 SGHDT, CDR2 YYEEEE. Trimming shortened V by 1 base and J by 4 bases, and 9 bases separated the two germline ends. The CDR3 contains 13 residues. The CDR3 reads CASSLLSKYEQYF. DNA for the CDR3: TGTGCCAGCAGCTTGTTGTCCAAATACGAGCAGTACTTC.

Worth noting for this clonotype: At one end, the junction sequence differs from germline, possibly due to a read error. The genes are TRBV12-3 or TRBV12-4 and TRBJ2-1; D is uncertain. There are 12 residues in the CDR3. The CDR3 here is CVSSRYSIEQFF. The CDR3 coding sequence is TGTGTCAGCAGCCGGTACAGCATTGAGCAGTTCTTC.

The chain couples TRBV6-6 to TRBJ1-1, with D hard to call. CDR3 length: 11 residues. In germline, CDR1 is MNHNY, CDR2 SVGAGI (reference sequence). Trimming took off 7 bases at V and 9 bases at J, with 12 bases between the two ends. CDR3 in amino acids: CASMLESKAFF. The CDR3 nucleotides read TGTGCCAGCATGTTGGAGAGTAAAGCTTTCTTT.

As to this clonotype: Mismatch with germline at one junction end may stem from a read error. The V and J genes are TRBV15 and TRBJ2-3; 7 bases align to TRBD2. Per the germline V gene, CDR1 is LNHNV and CDR2 is YYDKDF (reference sequence). CDR3 length equals 17 residues. CDR3 protein: CATSRDSPGGPTYTQYF. CDR3 DNA: TGTGCCACTAGCAGAGATTCACCGGGAGGCCCCACATATACGCAGTATTTT.

This clonotype was seen ten or more times. The rearrangement links TRBV29-1 to TRBJ2-1; no reliable D call. Between the trimmed V and J ends, which lost 4 bases and 0 bases, there was a span of 10 bases. The CDR3 is 14 amino acids. Germline CDR1 SQVTM, CDR2 ANQGSEA. The DNA for the CDR3 is TGCAGCGTTGGACAATCCAGCTCCTACAATGAGCAGTTCTTC. Its protein product is CSVGQSSSYNEQFF.

This clonotype has only a few counts. The V gene is TRBV4-1, the J gene TRBJ2-2; D is ambiguous. The CDR3 has 14 residues. Trimming took 6 bases from V and 9 from J, leaving 17 bases between them. Germline values: CDR1 MGHRA, CDR2 YSYEKL. The CDR3 reads CASSQTLNTRELFF. CDR3 DNA sequence: TGCGCCAGCAGTCAAACTCTGAACACTAGGGAGCTGTTTTTT.

On this clonotype itself: The junction does not match germline at one end; this may be a read error. The chain is built from TRBV7-2 and TRBJ2-7; D gene uncertain. The CDR3 totals 14 residues. Per germline, CDR1 SGHTA and CDR2 FQGNSA. DNA of the CDR3: TGTGCCAGCTCGGCGTACCTGACACCCTACGAGCAGCACTTC. Its translation is CASSAYLTPYEQHF.

Concerning this clonotype: This could be a read error, since a much larger clone is one nucleotide away. The gene calls are TRBV20-1 and TRBJ2-3; 7 nucleotides agree with TRBD1. CDR3 length: 16 amino acids. Germline-derived CDR1 and CDR2 are DFQATT and SNEGSKA (reference sequence). CDR3 nucleotides: TGCAGTGCTAGAGATCTGCAGGGGGTTTTCACAGATATGCAGTATTTT. This gives the protein CSARDLQGVFTDMQYF.

The rearrangement links TRBV20-1 to TRBJ2-7, with D perhaps TRBD2 (7 bases). In germline, CDR1 is DFQATT, CDR2 SNEGSKA (reference sequence). Trimming shortened V by 6 bases and J by 5 bases, and 17 bases separated the two germline ends. The CDR3 loop spans 13 amino acids. The CDR3 DNA reads as TGCAGTGCCCCAGGGAGGGGGAGCCACGAGCAGTACTTC. Protein sequence: CSAPGRGSHEQYF.

As to this clonotype: Sequence at one end of the junction differs from germline and may be a read error. The chain carries TRBV5-1 and TRBJ2-3, with a tentative D call TRBD1 (6 bases). The CDR3 has 15 amino acids. The V gene's germline CDR1 is SGHRS and CDR2 YFSETQ. CDR3 loop: CASSLGQGNGDAQYF. The CDR3 DNA follows: TGCGCCAGCAGCCTGGGGCAGGGGAATGGAGATGCGCAGTATTTT.

With respect to this clonotype: An end of the junction differs from the germline gene, which may be a read error. This chain links TRBV24-1 with TRBJ2-1; 8 positions match TRBD1. Germline V CDR1 and CDR2: KGHDR, SFDVKD. This CDR3 contains 14 residues. The chain's CDR3 is CVTRRQGPRDEQFF. As DNA, the CDR3 is TGTGTCACCAGAAGACAGGGGCCGAGGGATGAGCAGTTCTTC.

This clonotype has a count of ten or more. The chain combines TRBV11-2 with TRBJ2-3, with 11 nucleotides matching TRBD1. The germline V gene encodes CDR1 SGHAT and CDR2 FQNNGV. The CDR3 loop spans 15 amino acids. With 4 bases clipped from V and 6 bases from J, the junction kept 6 bases outside the gene matches. CDR3 nucleotide sequence: TGTGCCAGCAGCTCCCGGACAGGGGGCATGGATACGCAGTATTTT. Amino acid sequence: CASSSRTGGMDTQYF.

Turning to this clonotype: A single base separates this from a much larger clone, so it may be a read error. The chain employs TRBV5-1 and TRBJ1-1, with unresolved D. This CDR3 has 16 residues. Germline values: CDR1 SGHRS, CDR2 YFSETQ. Between the trimmed V and J ends, which lost 4 bases and 0 bases, there was a span of 16 bases. The CDR3: CASSVGLDQLNTEAFF. In DNA, the CDR3 is TGCGCCAGCAGCGTCGGATTGGACCAGTTGAACACTGAAGCTTTCTTT.

In the case of this clonotype: No conserved phenylalanine or tryptophan is present at the end of the CDR3, so a read error is the likely explanation. No DNA is shown, since the ends of the CDR3 on it are uncertain; the CDR3 is the one TCRdb lists. The chain carries TRBV7-8 and TRBJ2-1. 16 amino acids form the CDR3, both terminal residues included. Germline assignment: CDR1 SGHVS and CDR2 FQNEAQ. This CDR3 reads CASASQALSSYNEQIL.

The sample holds many counts of this clonotype. This rearrangement joins TRBV4-1 to TRBJ2-7; weak D call: TRBD1 (5 bases). The germline V and J ends were trimmed by 1 base and 0 bases, with 10 bases remaining between them. The CDR3 loop spans 15 amino acids. Germline V gives CDR1 MGHRA, CDR2 YSYEKL. CDR3 bases: TGCGCCAGCAGCCAAGGGCAGGGCGGCTCCTACGAGCAGTACTTC. The encoded protein is CASSQGQGGSYEQYF.

Of note for this clonotype: Germline and junction disagree at one end, which may indicate a read error. The chain recombines TRBV11-2 with TRBJ1-1; 8 nucleotides line up with TRBD1. The CDR3 contains 16 residues. Germline V gives CDR1 SGHAT, CDR2 FQNNGV. The CDR3 coding sequence is TGTACCAGCAGCCGTACGATTCTGGGACAGGATACTGAAGCTTTCTTT. Translating gives CTSSRTILGQDTEAFF.

This chain connects TRBV18 to TRBJ2-1; TRBD2 might be the D (6 bases). Germline assignment: CDR1 KGHSH and CDR2 LQKENI. The length of the CDR3 is 15 residues. The V gene lost 3 bases and the J gene lost 11 bases, with 20 bases spanning the gap. CDR3 region: CASSPGPGDGGKQFF. The CDR3, as DNA: TGTGCCAGCTCACCGGGCCCGGGGGATGGTGGAAAGCAGTTCTTC.

The chain uses TRBV2 and TRBJ2-1, with 12 bases fitting TRBD2. Trimming cost V 6 bases and J 2 bases; bases outside gene matches: 5. The CDR3 sequence is 16 residues long. Germline values: CDR1 SNHLY, CDR2 FYNNEI. CDR3 region: CASSSRTSGTYNEQFF. In nucleotides, the CDR3 is TGTGCCAGCAGCTCCCGGACTAGCGGGACCTACAATGAGCAGTTCTTC. Variable domain in full (rest from reference TRBV2 and TRBJ2-1): EPEVTQTPSHQVTQMGQEVILRCVPISNHLYFYWYRQILGQKVEFLVSFYNNEISEKSEIFDDQFSVERPDGSNFTLKIRSTKLEDSAMYFCASSSRTSGTYNEQFFGPGTRLTVL.

Concerning this clonotype: At one boundary the junction diverges from the germline segment, which might be a read error. The chain recombines TRBV7-3 with TRBJ1-3, with 7 bases lining up with TRBD1. The germline V gene encodes CDR1 SGHTA and CDR2 FQGTGA. The CDR3 is made up of 13 amino acids. CDR3 nucleotide sequence: TGTGCCAGCAGCTCGGGACAGACGAACATCATATATTTT. Residues: CASSSGQTNIIYF.

About this clonotype: Compared with germline, one end of the junction differs, possibly owing to a read error. V gene TRBV14 combines with J gene TRBJ1-1; D is perhaps TRBD1 (6 bases). This CDR3 is 15 amino acids long. Per the germline V gene, CDR1 is SGHDN and CDR2 is FVKESK. This CDR3 is CARSLQGIPSIEALF. The CDR3 DNA is TGTGCCAGGAGCCTACAGGGTATTCCGAGTATTGAAGCTCTCTTT.